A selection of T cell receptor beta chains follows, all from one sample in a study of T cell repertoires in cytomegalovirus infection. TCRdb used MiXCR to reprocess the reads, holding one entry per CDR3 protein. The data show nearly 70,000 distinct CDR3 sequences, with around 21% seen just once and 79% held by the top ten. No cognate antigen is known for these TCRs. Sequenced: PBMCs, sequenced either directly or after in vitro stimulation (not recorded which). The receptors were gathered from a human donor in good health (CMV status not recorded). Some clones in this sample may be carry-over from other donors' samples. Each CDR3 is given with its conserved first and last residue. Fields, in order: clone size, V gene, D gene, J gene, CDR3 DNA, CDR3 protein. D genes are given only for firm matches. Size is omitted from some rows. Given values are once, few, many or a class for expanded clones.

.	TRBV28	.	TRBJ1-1	TGTGCCAGCAGTTTCACGGAATCAAGAGCTTTCTTT	CASSFTESRAFF
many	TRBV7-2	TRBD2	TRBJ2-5	TGTGCCAGCAGCTTAGGCGGGGGTAGCGGAGGTCAAGAGACCCAGTACTTC	CASSLGGGSGGQETQYF
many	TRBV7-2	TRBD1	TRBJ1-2	TGTGCCAGCAGCACCCGACAGGGGGCCTCGAACTATGGCTACACCTTC	CASSTRQGASNYGYTF
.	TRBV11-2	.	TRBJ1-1	TGTGCCAGCAGGGGCAGAAACACTGAAGCTTTCTTT	CASRGRNTEAFF
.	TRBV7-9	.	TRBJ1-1	TGTGCCAGCAGCTTAAGCAAGAACACTGAAGCTTTCTTT	CASSLSKNTEAFF
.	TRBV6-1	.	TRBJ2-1	TGTGCCAGCAGTTTCTTTCGTACAGGGTACAATGAGCAGTTCTTC	CASSFFRTGYNEQFF
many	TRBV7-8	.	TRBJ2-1	TGTGCCAGCAGCTTAGCGGGTCGGGGCAATGAGCAGTTCTTC	CASSLAGRGNEQFF
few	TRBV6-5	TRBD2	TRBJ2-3	TGTGCCAGCAGTTACGTCCTAGCGGGAACAGATACGCAGTATTTT	CASSYVLAGTDTQYF
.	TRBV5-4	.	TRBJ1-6	TGTGCCAGCAGCCCTGGGATGGGACACTTAAATTCACCCCTCCACTTT	CASSPGMGHLNSPLHF
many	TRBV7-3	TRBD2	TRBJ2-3	TGTGCCAGCAGCCAAGGACTAGTAGGTCGAGATACGCAGTATTTT	CASSQGLVGRDTQYF
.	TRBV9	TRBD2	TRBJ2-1	TGTGCCAGCAGCCAAAGTCGGGCTAGCGGGGGGGGGAGGAACAATGAGCAGTTCTTC	CASSQSRASGGGRNNEQFF
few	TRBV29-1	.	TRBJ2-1	TGCAGCGTTGTCGGATACAATGAGCAGTTCTTC	CSVVGYNEQFF
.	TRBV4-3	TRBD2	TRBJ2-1	TGCGCCAGCAGCCAAGATCCCCCACTAGCGGGAGTGGATAATGAGCAGTTCTTC	CASSQDPPLAGVDNEQFF
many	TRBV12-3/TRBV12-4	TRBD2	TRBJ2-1	TGTGCCAGCAGTTCCACTAGCGATGAGCAGTTCTTC	CASSSTSDEQFF